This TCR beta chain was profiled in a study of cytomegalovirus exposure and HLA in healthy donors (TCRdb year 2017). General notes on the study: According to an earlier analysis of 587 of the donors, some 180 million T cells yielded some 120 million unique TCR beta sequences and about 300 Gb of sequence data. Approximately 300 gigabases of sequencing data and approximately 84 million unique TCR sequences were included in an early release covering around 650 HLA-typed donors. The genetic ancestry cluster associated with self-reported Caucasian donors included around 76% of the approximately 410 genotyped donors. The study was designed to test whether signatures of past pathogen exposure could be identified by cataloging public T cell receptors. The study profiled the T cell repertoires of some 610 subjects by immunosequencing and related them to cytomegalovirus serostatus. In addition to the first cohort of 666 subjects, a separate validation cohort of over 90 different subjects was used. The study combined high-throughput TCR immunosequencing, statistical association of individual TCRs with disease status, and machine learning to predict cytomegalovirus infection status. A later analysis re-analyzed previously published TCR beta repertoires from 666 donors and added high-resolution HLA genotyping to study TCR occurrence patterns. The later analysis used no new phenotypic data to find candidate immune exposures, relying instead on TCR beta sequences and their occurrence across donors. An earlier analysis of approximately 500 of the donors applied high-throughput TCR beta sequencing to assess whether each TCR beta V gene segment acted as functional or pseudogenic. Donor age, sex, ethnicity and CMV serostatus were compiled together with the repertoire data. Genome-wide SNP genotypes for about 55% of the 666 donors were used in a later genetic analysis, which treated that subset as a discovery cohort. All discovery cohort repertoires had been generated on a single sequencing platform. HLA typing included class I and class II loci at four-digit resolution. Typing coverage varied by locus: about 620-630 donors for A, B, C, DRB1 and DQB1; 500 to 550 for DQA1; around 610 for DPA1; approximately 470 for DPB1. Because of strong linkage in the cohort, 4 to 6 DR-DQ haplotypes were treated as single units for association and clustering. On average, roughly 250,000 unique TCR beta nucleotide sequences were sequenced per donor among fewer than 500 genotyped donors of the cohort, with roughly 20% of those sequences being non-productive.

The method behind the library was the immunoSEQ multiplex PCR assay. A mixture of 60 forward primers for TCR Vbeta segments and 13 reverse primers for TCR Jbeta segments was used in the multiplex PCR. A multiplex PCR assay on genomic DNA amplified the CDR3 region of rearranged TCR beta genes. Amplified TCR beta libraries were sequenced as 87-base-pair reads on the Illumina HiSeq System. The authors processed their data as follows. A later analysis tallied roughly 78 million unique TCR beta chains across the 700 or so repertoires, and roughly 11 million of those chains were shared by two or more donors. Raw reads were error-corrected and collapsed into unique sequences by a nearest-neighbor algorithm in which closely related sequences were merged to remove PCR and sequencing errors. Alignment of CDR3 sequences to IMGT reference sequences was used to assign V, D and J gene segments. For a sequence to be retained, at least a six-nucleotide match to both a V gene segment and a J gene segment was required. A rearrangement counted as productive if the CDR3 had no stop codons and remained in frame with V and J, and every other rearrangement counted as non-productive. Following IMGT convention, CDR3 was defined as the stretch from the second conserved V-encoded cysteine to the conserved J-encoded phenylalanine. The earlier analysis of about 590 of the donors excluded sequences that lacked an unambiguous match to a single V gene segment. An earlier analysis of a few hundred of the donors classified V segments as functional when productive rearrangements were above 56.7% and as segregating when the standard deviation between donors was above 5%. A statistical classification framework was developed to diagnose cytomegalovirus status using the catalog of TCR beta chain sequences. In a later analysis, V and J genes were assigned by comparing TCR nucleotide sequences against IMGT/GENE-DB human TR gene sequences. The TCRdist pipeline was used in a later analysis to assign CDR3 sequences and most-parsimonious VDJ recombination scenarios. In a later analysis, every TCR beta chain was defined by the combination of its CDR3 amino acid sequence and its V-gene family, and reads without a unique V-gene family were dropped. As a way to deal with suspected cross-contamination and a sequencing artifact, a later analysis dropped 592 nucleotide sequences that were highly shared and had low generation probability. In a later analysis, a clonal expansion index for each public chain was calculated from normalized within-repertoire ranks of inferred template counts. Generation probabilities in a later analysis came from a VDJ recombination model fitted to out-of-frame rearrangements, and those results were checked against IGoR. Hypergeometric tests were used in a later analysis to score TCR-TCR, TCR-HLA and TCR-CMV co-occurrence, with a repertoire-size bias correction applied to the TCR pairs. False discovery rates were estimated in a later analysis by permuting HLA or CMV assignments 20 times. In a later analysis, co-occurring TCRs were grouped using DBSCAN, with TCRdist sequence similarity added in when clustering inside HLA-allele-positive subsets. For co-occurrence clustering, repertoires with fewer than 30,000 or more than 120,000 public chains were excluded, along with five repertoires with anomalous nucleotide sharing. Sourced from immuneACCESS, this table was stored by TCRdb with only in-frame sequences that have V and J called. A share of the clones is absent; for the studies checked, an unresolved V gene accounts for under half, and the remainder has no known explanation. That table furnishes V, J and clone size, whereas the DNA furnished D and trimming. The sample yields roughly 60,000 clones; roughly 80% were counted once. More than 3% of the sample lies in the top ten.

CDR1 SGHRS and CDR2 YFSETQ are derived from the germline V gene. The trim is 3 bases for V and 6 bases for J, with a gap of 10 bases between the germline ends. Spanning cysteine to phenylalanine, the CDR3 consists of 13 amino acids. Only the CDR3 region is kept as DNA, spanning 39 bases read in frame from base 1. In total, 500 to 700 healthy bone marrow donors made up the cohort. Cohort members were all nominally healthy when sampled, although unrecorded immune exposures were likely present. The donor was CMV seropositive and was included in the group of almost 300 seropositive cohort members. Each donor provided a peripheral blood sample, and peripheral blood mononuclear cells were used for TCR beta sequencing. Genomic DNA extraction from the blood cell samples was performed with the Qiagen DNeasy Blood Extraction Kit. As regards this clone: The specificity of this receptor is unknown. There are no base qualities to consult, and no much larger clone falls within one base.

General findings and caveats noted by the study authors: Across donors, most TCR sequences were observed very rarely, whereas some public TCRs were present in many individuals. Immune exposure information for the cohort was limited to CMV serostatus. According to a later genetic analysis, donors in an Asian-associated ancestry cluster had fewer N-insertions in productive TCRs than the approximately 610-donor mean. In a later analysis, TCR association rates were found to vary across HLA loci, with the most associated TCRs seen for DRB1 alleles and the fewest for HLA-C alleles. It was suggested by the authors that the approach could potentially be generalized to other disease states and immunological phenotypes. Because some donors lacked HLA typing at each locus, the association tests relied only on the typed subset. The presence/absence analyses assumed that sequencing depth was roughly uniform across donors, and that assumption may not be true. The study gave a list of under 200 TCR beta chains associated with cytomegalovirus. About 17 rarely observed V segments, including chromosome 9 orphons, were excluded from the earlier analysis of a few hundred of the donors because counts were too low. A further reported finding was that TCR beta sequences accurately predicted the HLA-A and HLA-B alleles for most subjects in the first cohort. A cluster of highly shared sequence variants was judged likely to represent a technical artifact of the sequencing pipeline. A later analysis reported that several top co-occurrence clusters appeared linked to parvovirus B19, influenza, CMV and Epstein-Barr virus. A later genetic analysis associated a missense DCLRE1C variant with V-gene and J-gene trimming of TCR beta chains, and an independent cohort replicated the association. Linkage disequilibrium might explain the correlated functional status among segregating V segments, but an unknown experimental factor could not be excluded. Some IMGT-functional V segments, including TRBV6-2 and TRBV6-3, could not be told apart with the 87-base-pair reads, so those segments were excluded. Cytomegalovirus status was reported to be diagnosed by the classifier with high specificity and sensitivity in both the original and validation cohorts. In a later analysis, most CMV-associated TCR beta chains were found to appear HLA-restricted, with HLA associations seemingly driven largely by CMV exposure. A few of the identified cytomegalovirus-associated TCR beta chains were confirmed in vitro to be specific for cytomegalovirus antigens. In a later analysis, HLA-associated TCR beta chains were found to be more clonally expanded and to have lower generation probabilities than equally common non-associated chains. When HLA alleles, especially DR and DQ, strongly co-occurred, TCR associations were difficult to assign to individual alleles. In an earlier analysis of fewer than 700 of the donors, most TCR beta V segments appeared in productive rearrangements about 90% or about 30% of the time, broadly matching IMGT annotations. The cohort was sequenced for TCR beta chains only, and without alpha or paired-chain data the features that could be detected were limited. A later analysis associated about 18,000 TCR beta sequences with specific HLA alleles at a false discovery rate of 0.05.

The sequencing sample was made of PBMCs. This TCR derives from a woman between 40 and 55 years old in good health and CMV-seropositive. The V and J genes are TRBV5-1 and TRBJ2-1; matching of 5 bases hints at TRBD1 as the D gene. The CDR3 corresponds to CASSSPGFNEQFF. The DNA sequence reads TGCGCCAGCAGCTCCCCAGGGTTCAATGAGCAGTTCTTC.